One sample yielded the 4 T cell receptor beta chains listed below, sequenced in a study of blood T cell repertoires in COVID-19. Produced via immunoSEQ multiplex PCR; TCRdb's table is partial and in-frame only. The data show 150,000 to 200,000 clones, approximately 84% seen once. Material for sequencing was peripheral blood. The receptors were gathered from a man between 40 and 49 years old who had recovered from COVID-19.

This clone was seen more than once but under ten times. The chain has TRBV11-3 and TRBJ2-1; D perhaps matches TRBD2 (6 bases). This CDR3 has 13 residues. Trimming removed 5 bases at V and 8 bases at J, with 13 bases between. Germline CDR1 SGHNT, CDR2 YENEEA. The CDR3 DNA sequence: TGTGCCAGCAGCCCGACTAGTGTCGATGAGCAGTTCTTC. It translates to CASSPTSVDEQFF.

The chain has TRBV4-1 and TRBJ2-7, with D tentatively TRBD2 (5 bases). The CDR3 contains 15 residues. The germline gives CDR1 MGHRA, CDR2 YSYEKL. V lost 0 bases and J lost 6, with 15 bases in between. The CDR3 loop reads CASSQERGLEGEQYF. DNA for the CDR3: TGCGCCAGCAGCCAAGAAAGAGGTCTCGAGGGCGAGCAGTACTTC.

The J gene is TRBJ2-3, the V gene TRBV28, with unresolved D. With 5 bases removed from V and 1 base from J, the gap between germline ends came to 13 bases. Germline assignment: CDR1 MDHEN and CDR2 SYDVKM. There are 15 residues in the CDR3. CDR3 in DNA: TGTGCCAGCAGTACCCAGGTAAAGGGCACAGATACGCAGTATTTT. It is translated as CASSTQVKGTDTQYF.

Here the CDR3 reads CASSSFSQASSYNEQFF. The DNA of the CDR3 is TGCGCCAGCAGCTCCTTTTCCCAGGCGAGCTCCTACAATGAGCAGTTCTTC. The chain couples TRBV5-1 to TRBJ2-1, with D unclear. The CDR3 extends over 17 amino acids. The ends were cut back, 3 bases at V and 0 bases at J, with 16 bases in the middle. Germline V lookup: CDR1 SGHRS, CDR2 YFSETQ.